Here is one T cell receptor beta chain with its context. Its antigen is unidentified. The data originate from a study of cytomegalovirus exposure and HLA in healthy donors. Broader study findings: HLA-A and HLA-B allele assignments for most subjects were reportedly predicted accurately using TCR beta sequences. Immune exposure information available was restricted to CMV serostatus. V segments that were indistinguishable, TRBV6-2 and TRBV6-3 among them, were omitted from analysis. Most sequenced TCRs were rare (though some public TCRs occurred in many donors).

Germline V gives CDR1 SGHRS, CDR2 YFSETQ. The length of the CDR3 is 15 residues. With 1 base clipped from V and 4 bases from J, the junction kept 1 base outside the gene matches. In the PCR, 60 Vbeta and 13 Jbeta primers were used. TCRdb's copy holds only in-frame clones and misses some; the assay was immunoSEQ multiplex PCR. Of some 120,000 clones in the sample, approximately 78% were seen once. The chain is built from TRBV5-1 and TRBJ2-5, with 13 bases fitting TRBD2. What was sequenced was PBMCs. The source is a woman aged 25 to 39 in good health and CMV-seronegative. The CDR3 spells CASSLRLAGGETQYF. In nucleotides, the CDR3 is TGCGCCAGCAGCTTGCGACTAGCGGGGGGAGAGACCCAGTACTTC.